This TCR beta chain was found in a study of PD-1 blockade in mismatch repair-deficient tumors. At the level of the study: Enrolled about 2013-2016, patients had progressing, pretreated mismatch repair-deficient cancers of 11 to 13 types.

Study findings and constraints: After pembrolizumab, tumor-resident clones rose rapidly, then generally contracted before radiologic responses.

In the case of this clone: Its antigen is undetermined.

This CDR3 contains 17 residues. CDR1 and CDR2 from the germline V gene are SGHRS and YFSETQ. V lost 4 bases to trimming and J lost 6 bases, with 23 bases between them. Three pembrolizumab responders had their TCRs sequenced. The repertoire was sequenced with immunoSEQ multiplex PCR; TCRdb's copy has only in-frame clones and lacks some. The table includes roughly 110,000 clones, about 74% detected once. The sequence derives from an adult with mismatch repair-deficient cancer. The rearrangement joins TRBV5-1 to TRBJ2-1; unclear D gene. The sample in question was peripheral blood, obtained roughly 60 weeks after starting pembrolizumab. The CDR3 spells CASSRTSNLRVPNEQFF. The CDR3 DNA reads as TGCGCCAGCAGCCGAACATCAAACCTACGGGTCCCCAATGAGCAGTTCTTC.